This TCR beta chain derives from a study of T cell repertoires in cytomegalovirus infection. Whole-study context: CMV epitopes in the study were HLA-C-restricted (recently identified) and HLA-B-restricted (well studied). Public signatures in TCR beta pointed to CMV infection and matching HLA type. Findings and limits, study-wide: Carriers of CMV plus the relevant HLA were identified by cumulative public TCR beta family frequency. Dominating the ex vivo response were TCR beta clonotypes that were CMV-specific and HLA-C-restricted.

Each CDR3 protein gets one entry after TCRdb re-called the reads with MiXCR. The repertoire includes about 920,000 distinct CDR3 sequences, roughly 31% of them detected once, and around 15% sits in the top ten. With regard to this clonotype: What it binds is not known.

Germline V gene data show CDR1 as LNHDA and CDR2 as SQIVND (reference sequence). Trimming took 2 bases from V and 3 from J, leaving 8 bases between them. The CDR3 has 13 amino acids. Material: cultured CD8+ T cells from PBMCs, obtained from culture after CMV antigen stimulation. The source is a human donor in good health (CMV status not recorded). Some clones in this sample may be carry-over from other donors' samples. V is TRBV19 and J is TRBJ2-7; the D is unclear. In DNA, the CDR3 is TGTGCCAGTAGTATATACGGAGACTACGAGCAGTACTTC. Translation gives CASSIYGDYEQYF. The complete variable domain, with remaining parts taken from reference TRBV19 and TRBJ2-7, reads DGGITQSPKYLFRKEGQNVTLSCEQNLNHDAMYWYRQDPGQGLRLIYYSQIVNDFQKGDIAEGYSVSREKKESFPLTVTSAQKNPTAFYLCASSIYGDYEQYFGPGTRLTVT.